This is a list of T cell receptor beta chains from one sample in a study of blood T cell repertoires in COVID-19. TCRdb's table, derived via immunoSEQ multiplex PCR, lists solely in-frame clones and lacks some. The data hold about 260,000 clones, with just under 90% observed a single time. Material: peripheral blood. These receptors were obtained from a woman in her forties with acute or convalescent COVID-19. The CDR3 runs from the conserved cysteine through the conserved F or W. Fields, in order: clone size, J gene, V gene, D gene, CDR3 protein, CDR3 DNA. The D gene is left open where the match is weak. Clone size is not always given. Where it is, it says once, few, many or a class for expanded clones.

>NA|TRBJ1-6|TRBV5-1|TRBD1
CASSSSTGTAFNSPLHF
TGCGCCAGCAGCTCGTCAACCGGGACAGCATTTAATTCACCCCTCCACTTT
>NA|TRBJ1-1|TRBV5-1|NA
CASSLAGAGTEAFF
TGCGCCAGCAGCTTGGCAGGGGCTGGCACTGAAGCTTTCTTT
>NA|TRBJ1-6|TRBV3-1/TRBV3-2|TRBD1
CASSPRQGGNSPLHF
TGTGCCAGCAGCCCCCGACAGGGGGGCAATTCACCCCTCCACTTT
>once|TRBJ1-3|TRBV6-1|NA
CASSEAAGARGNTIYF
TGTGCCAGCAGTGAAGCGGCGGGGGCGCGAGGAAACACCATATATTTT
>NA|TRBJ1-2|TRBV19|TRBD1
CASQSAPGQGSYTF
TGTGCCAGCCAGTCGGCCCCGGGACAGGGCTCTTACACCTTC
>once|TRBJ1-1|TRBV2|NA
CASSEFRGSSEAFF
TGTGCCAGCAGTGAATTTCGAGGGAGCTCTGAAGCTTTCTTT
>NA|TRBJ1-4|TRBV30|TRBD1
CASEQGQLFF
TGTGCCTCCGAACAGGGGCAACTGTTTTTT
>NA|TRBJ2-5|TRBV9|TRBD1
CASSPGTVQETQYF
TGTGCCAGCAGCCCGGGGACAGTACAAGAGACCCAGTACTTC
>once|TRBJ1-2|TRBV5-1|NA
CASSRGVQGDYGYTF
TGCGCCAGCAGCCGTGGGGTACAGGGAGACTATGGCTACACCTTC
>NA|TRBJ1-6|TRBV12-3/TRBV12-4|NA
CAIRQTYNSPLHF
TGTGCCATCAGACAGACCTATAATTCACCCCTCCACTTT
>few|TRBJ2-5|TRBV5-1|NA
CASSSNTQETQYF
TGCGCCAGCAGCTCAAACACCCAAGAGACCCAGTACTTC
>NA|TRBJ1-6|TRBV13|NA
CASSPGYNSPLHF
TGTGCCAGCAGCCCGGGTTATAATTCACCCCTCCACTTT
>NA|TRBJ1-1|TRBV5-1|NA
CASRVTVNTEAFF
TGCGCCAGCAGGGTGACAGTGAACACTGAAGCTTTCTTT
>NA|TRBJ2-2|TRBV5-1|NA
CASSLLRGANTGELFF
TGCGCCAGCAGCTTGCTCAGGGGGGCGAACACCGGGGAGCTGTTTTTT
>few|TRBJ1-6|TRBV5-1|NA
CASSLIENSPLHF
TGCGCCAGCAGCTTGATTGAGAATTCACCCCTCCACTTT
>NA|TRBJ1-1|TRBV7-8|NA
CASSLRGNTEAFF
TGTGCCAGCAGCTTAAGGGGGAACACTGAAGCTTTCTTT
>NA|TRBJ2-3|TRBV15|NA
CATSSGLLMSTDTQYF
TGTGCCACCAGCAGCGGACTTCTTATGAGCACAGATACGCAGTATTTT
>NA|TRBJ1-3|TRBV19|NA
CASSDRPGNTIYF
TGTGCCAGTAGTGACAGGCCTGGAAACACCATATATTTT
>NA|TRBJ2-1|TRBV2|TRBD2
CGRREGNEQFF
TGTGGGCGCAGGGAGGGCAATGAGCAGTTCTTC
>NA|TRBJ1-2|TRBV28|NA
CASIPRGRRYGYTF
TGTGCCAGCATCCCCAGGGGAAGACGCTATGGCTACACCTTC
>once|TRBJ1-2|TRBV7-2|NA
CASSKRGSYGYTF
TGTGCCAGCAGCAAAAGGGGTAGCTATGGCTACACCTTC
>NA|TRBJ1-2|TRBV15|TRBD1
CATSIGQGAYGYTF
TGTGCCACCAGCATCGGACAGGGTGCCTATGGCTACACCTTC
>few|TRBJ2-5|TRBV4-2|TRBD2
CASSQDPRASGGLGETQYF
TGTGCCAGCAGCCAAGATCCGCGGGCTAGCGGGGGGCTCGGGGAGACCCAGTACTTC
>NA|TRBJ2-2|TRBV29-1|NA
CSALNSGTKLFF
TGCAGCGCCCTAAACAGCGGGACAAAGCTGTTTTTT
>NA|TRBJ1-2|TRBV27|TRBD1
CASSSDRGGYTF
TGTGCCAGCAGTTCCGACAGGGGAGGCTACACCTTC
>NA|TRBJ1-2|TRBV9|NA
CASSEDINYGYTF
TGTGCCAGCAGCGAGGACATTAACTATGGCTACACCTTC
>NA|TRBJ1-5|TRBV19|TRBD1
CASSYRRGDQPQHF
TGTGCCAGTAGTTACCGCAGGGGGGATCAGCCCCAGCATTTT
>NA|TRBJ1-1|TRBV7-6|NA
CASSPFGDTTEAFF
TGTGCCAGCAGCCCATTTGGGGACACCACTGAAGCTTTCTTT
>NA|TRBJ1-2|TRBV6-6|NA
CASKPTTHYGYTF
TGTGCCAGCAAACCGACAACCCACTATGGCTACACCTTC
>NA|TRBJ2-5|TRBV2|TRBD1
CASRVDREIGSQYF
TGTGCCAGCAGAGTGGACAGGGAGATAGGGTCCCAGTACTTC
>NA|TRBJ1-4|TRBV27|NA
CASSRQVAEKLFF
TGTGCCAGCAGTAGACAGGTGGCGGAAAAACTGTTTTTT
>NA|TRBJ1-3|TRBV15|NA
CATSRVRVGTGNTIYF
TGTGCCACCAGCAGAGTCAGGGTGGGTACTGGAAACACCATATATTTT